What follows describes a single T cell receptor beta chain. The sample holds one count of this clone. Its binding antigen is unknown. Base qualities are not provided; no much larger clone lies one nucleotide away. These data belong to a study of Ad26.COV2.S vaccination and SARS-CoV-2 variants (dated by TCRdb to 2020 to 2023). Some background on the complete study: Donors in the vaccine arm were drawn from COV1001, a phase I-IIa trial of Ad26.COV2.S in healthy adults that was multicentre, randomized, double-blind and placebo-controlled. Participants in the trial were split at random into five groups of five each, receiving low-dose or high-dose Ad26.COV2.S once or twice, or else placebo on both occasions. A total of 32 samples were included in the TCR-sequenced set, comprising around 19 Ad26.COV2.S vaccine recipients, 5 placebo recipients and 8 SARS-CoV-2 convalescent individuals. TCRbeta repertoire sequencing was used to assess the specificity and breadth of SARS-CoV-2-reactive T cell receptors after Ad26.COV2.S vaccination. Blinding of investigators to trial group allocation was maintained during experiments and outcome assessment. Ad26.COV2.S was administered intramuscularly at a dose of 5x10^10 or 1x10^11 viral particles, either as one shot or as two shots given 56 days apart.

The treatment or condition label for this specimen denotes: over 15 received Ad26.COV2.S at low or high dose, single or two shots; five or six received placebo; per-sample allocation not given. Repertoires of vaccine and placebo recipients were sequenced from samples collected on day 63 after the first injection. Between 29 July and 7 August 2020, Cohort 1b enrolled 25 adults aged 18-55 years at one site in Boston, USA. Ad26.COV2.S was a replication-incompetent adenovirus type 26 vector that expressed a prefusion-stabilized SARS-CoV-2 spike protein derived from the original Wuhan strain. The CDR3 contains 16 residues, cysteine and phenylalanine counted. The only DNA kept is the CDR3, 48 bases in frame from the first base. According to the germline V gene, CDR1 reads SGHVS and CDR2 reads FQNEAQ. Trimming accounts for 0 bases at V and 1 base at J, while the number of junction bases matched to no gene is 5.

TCRbeta CDR3 regions were sequenced with the immunoSEQ Assay. After extraction, genomic DNA underwent amplification by bias-controlled multiplex PCR, followed by high-throughput sequencing. Turning to the authors' computational methods: To quantify the absolute abundance of every unique TCRbeta CDR3 region, sequences were collapsed and filtered. T cell fraction was estimated by normalizing TCRbeta template counts to usable DNA, with usable DNA measured through amplification of reference genes found in all nucleated cells. Repertoire TCRs were annotated as SARS-CoV-2-specific when V gene, CDR3 amino acid sequence and J gene were exactly matched to a known reactive TCR set. The reference SARS-CoV-2 TCR set came from MIRA and was filtered for enrichment in COVID-19-positive ImmuneCODE repertoires, removing public or cross-reactive TCRs. Using the MIRA antigens, annotated TCRs were further analysed by specific ORF or by position within an ORF. Breadth was defined as annotated unique rearrangements over total unique productive rearrangements; depth was the summed frequency of those rearrangements. TCR breadth was compared between groups using two-sided Wilcoxon rank-sum tests. This immuneACCESS table, as held by TCRdb, lists in-frame sequences with V and J called but not all clones. Of the missing ones, under half trace to an unresolved V gene in checked studies; the others have no known cause. Clone size and the V and J calls come from that table; the DNA yielded D and trimming. The sample profile shows fewer than 300,000 clones; roughly 86% of them were found once. The top ten clones comprise under 4% of the sample.

Summary of the overall study and its limitations: Comparing responses between vaccine doses or regimens was not something the study was powered to do. Comparable non-spike TCR breadth was observed between vaccine and placebo recipients, consistent with only spike being contained in the vaccine. After vaccination, spike-specific CD8+ and CD4+ T cell responses were reported to show substantial breadth. The authors noted that total T cell responses may have been underestimated by the TCR breadth and depth analyses. Spike-specific TCR breadth was higher in Ad26.COV2.S recipients than in placebo recipients (P = 0.0014).

The clonotype originates from a person aged 18-65 years who received the Ad26.COV2.S COVID-19 vaccine or a placebo. This sample comprised peripheral blood, obtained in a trial of Ad26.COV2.S vaccine versus placebo. The chain uses TRBV7-8 and TRBJ2-5, with 7 middle bases fitting TRBD1. The encoded CDR3 is CASSLAGGAAQETQYF. In nucleotides, the sequence is TGTGCCAGCAGCTTAGCAGGGGGCGCGGCCCAAGAGACCCAGTACTTC.